This T cell receptor (beta chain) was identified in a study of technical replicates of blood from a handful of donors. CDR3 length: 17 residues. Germline V lookup: CDR1 SGHDN, CDR2 FVKESK. The V end lost 1 base, the J end lost 0 bases, and 16 bases lay between the germline ends. This table comes from immunoSEQ multiplex PCR, and its TCRdb copy is limited to in-frame clones, with some not included. The sample shows fewer than 70,000 clones, around 84% of them seen only once. J is TRBJ2-7 and V is TRBV14, with D maybe TRBD1 (6 bases). The receptor comes from a human donor in good health. Some clones in this sample may be carry-over from other donors' samples. Sequencing was carried out using PBMCs. The CDR3 nucleotides are TGTGCCAGCAGCCAAGGAGTCCTTAGAGGGGGCTCCTACGAGCAGTACTTC. It yields the protein CASSQGVLRGGSYEQYF.